Following are 3 T cell receptor beta chains from one sample sequenced in a study of CD8 T cells in ankylosing spondylitis. No antigen has been assigned to these receptors. Each CDR3 protein gets one entry after TCRdb re-called the 5' RACE reads with MiXCR. The table lists around 480,000 distinct CDR3 sequences, roughly a sixth of them singletons. General study points: Within ankylosing spondylitis blood, a TCR beta motif made up of seven to nine highly homologous variants appeared to be characteristic.

The material sequenced was blood, either unsorted or a sorted T cell fraction (not recorded which). The source is a male donor with ankylosing spondylitis.

The gene calls are TRBV29-1 and TRBJ2-2, with D unclear. This CDR3 spans 12 amino acids. Trimming took 4 bases from V and 4 from J, leaving 7 bases between them. Germline CDR1 SQVTM, CDR2 ANQGSEA. For the CDR3, the DNA is TGCAGCGTTGGCGGAACCACCGGGGAGCTGTTTTTT. It translates to CSVGGTTGELFF.

This chain uses TRBV30 with TRBJ1-1, with D tentatively TRBD1 (6 bases). V dropped 7 bases and J dropped 1 base, with 16 bases sitting between them. The CDR3 has 14 residues. The germline gives CDR1 GTSNPN, CDR2 SVGIG (reference sequence). The CDR3 protein is CASKLRGRNTEAFF. The CDR3 DNA is TGTGCCTCCAAGTTGAGGGGGAGGAACACTGAAGCTTTCTTT.

J is TRBJ2-1 and V is TRBV15; 16 nucleotides match TRBD2. Germline loops: CDR1 LNHNV, CDR2 YYDKDF (reference sequence). V was pared by 1 base and J by 9 bases, with 6 bases of the junction left unmatched. This CDR3 comprises 17 residues. The CDR3 sequence is CATSRGGTSGGAGEQFF. The CDR3 nucleotides read TGTGCCACCAGCAGAGGAGGGACTAGCGGGGGGGCTGGTGAGCAGTTCTTC. The full variable domain, in which reference TRBV15 and TRBJ2-1 provide the parts outside the CDR3, is DAMVIQNPRYQVTQFGKPVTLSCSQTLNHNVMYWYQQKSSQAPKLLFHYYDKDFNNEADTPDNFQSRRPNTSFCFLDIRSPGLGDTAMYLCATSRGGTSGGAGEQFFGPGTRLTVL.